This TCR beta chain was documented in a study of cytomegalovirus exposure and HLA in healthy donors. Looking at the study overall: An early release of data contained about 85 million unique TCRs, which came from HLA-typed donors.

Study findings and constraints: What TCR beta sequences reportedly achieved was accurate prediction of HLA-A and HLA-B alleles in most subjects. Under in vitro conditions, three CMV-associated chains were confirmed as specific for CMV antigens. The likely explanation for a cluster of highly shared sequence variants was sequencing artifact.

This CDR3 spans 15 amino acids. Germline values: CDR1 MNHEY, CDR2 SVGAGI. Trimming at V came to 0 bases and at J to 9 bases, leaving 8 bases not matched to a gene. Concerning this clone itself: As yet, its antigen is unknown.

PCR employed 60 Vbeta and 13 Jbeta primers. TCRdb's table, derived via immunoSEQ multiplex PCR, lists solely in-frame clones and lacks some. Of some 79,000 clones listed, 55% to 65% are singletons. This rearrangement joins TRBV6-5 to TRBJ2-7; 10 bases are a match to TRBD2. Source material: PBMCs. The TCR comes from a woman in her forties in good health and CMV-seropositive. CDR3 DNA sequence: TGTGCCAGCAGTTACTCGTCTAGCGGGAGCCCCGGGCAGTACTTC. This translates into CASSYSSSGSPGQYF.